This record covers a single TCR beta chain. This entry is derived from a study of T cells in Graves' hyperthyroidism and ophthalmopathy. Study details: Before any treatment, at initial diagnosis, peripheral blood was collected.

It was uncontrolled infection, other autoimmune disease, pregnancy or lactation that excluded patients. Trimming removed 1 base from V and 13 bases from J, with 10 bases in between. The CDR3 runs to 12 residues. Researchers amplified the TCR beta CDR3 regions from RNA transcripts. In the first-round RT-PCR of the TCR CDR3, the HTBI primer set was used. One entry per CDR3 protein results from TCRdb running MiXCR on the multiplex PCR reads. The sample holds hundreds of thousands of distinct CDR3 sequences, roughly 20% seen once. This TCR was recovered from a man aged 25 to 45 with Graves' ophthalmopathy. This chain links TRBV12-3 or TRBV12-4 with TRBJ1-4; D is uncertain. The sample was blood. Here the CDR3 reads CASSLGPHGLFF. The CDR3 bases are TGTGCCAGCAGTTTAGGCCCTCACGGACTGTTTTTT.